This TCR beta chain was identified in a study of technical replicates of blood from a few donors. Produced via immunoSEQ multiplex PCR; TCRdb's table is partial and in-frame only. This table holds about 83,000 clones, roughly 94% found once. CDR1 and CDR2 (germline): SGHVS, FQNEAQ. CDR3 length: 14 residues. Trimming took 5 bases from V and 5 from J, leaving 13 bases between them. V and J are TRBV7-8 and TRBJ1-5, with D unclear. This receptor was taken from a human donor in good health. Source material: T cells isolated from PBMCs. Written as DNA, the CDR3 is TGTGCCAGCAGCGAACTGGGAGTGTATCAGCCCCAGCATTTT. Its translation is CASSELGVYQPQHF.